A single TCR beta chain is shown here with its context. Its antigen is currently unknown. The CDR3 runs to 17 residues. Looked up from germline, CDR1 is MGHDK and CDR2 is SYGVNS. Between the trimmed V and J ends, which lost 1 base and 0 bases, there was a span of 13 bases. This sample was taken from a study of shared clonotypes between healthy human individuals. Study-wide results and caveats: Naive subsets typically showed greater estimated richness than memory subsets. Tissue TCR repertoires likely differ from these blood-only repertoires. In contrast to clonotypes shared by all four donors, non-shared clonotypes had lower generation probabilities.

The method was immunoSEQ multiplex PCR; TCRdb's version includes in-frame clones alone and lacks a portion of them. The sample yields roughly 700,000 clones, around 72% seen once. The receptor was derived from a woman in her 30s in good health. The sequenced material came from memory CD4+ T cells sorted from blood. This sample's subset: CD45RA-negative fraction. The rearrangement uses TRBV25-1 and TRBJ2-1; D gene uncertain. The CDR3 DNA is TGTGCCAGCAGTGAATCCGCAGGTTCAAGCTCCTACAATGAGCAGTTCTTC. Its protein is CASSESAGSSSYNEQFF.